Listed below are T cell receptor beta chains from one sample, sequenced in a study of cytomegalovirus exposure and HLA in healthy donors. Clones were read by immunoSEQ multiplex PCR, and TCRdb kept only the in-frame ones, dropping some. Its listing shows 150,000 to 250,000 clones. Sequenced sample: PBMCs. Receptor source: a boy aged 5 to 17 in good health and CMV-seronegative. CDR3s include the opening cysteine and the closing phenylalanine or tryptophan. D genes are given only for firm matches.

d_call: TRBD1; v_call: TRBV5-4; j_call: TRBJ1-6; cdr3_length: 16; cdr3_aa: CASSSTGAGYNSPLHF; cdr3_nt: TGTGCCAGCAGCTCTACAGGGGCAGGCTATAATTCACCCCTCCACTTT
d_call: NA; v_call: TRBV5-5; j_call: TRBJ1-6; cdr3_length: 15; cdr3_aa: CASSPRVSLNSPLHF; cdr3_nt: TGTGCCAGCAGCCCTCGGGTTTCTCTAAATTCACCCCTCCACTTT
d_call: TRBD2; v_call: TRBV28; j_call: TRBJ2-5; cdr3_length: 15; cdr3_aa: CASSLERGVWETQYF; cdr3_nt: TGTGCCAGCAGTTTAGAGCGGGGGGTTTGGGAGACCCAGTACTTC
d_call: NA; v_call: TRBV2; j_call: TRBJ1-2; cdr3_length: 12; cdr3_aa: CAGRTENYGYTF; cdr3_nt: TGTGCCGGTCGGACAGAGAACTATGGCTACACCTTC
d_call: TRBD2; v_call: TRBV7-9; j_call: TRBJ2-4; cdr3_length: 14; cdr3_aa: CAIVGGGLGNIQYF; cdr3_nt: TGTGCCATCGTCGGGGGGGGGCTTGGAAACATTCAGTACTTC
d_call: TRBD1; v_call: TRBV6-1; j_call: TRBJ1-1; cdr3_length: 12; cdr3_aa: CASRGQGELAFF; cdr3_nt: TGTGCCAGCAGGGGACAGGGTGAGTTGGCTTTCTTT
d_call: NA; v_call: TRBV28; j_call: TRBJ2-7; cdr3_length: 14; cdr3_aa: CASSSLAGTYEQYF; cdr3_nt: TGTGCCAGCAGTTCCCTGGCAGGTACCTACGAGCAGTACTTC
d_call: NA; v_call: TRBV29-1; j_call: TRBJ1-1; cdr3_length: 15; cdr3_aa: CSVEGGDTQNTEAFF; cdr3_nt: TGCAGCGTTGAGGGGGGGGACACACAGAACACTGAAGCTTTCTTT
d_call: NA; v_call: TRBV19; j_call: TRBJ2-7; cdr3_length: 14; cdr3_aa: CASKDSGSSYEQYF; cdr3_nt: TGTGCCAGTAAAGACTCGGGATCCTCCTACGAGCAGTACTTC
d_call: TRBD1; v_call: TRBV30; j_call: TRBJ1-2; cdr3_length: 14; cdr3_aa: CAWSVEGALGGYTF; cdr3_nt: TGTGCCTGGAGTGTTGAGGGGGCATTGGGTGGCTACACCTTC
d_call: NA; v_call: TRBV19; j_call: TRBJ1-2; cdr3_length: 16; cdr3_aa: CASSINYLIEIYGYTF; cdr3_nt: TGTGCCAGTAGTATAAACTATCTCATCGAAATCTATGGCTACACCTTC